This T cell receptor (beta chain) was recovered during a study of blood T cell repertoires in COVID-19. The cohort comprised adults aged 18 to 89 years residing in around 25 US areas. This CDR3 spans 13 amino acids. V lost 4 bases and J 5 bases, leaving 11 bases between the germline ends. From germline, CDR1 is MNHEY and CDR2 SMNVEV (reference sequence). Sequencing used immunoSEQ multiplex PCR; TCRdb keeps in-frame clones, though not all of them. Altogether about 320,000 clones are present, roughly 89% being singletons, with the ten largest covering 4% to 6%. The sequencing input was PBMCs or T cells enriched from blood (not recorded which). The origin of this receptor is a man aged 55 to 69 who had recovered from COVID-19. This chain joins TRBV27 and TRBJ2-5; D might be TRBD1 (5 bases). The CDR3 DNA sequence: TGTGCCAGCAGTTGGCAGGGAATGGAGACCCAGTACTTC. It encodes CASSWQGMETQYF.